The 18 T cell receptor beta chains reported below all come from one sample, sequenced in a study of cytomegalovirus exposure and HLA in healthy donors. Primers: 60 Vbeta forward and 13 Jbeta reverse. Assay used: immunoSEQ multiplex PCR; TCRdb lists only in-frame clones, some missing. The repertoire holds about 130,000 clones, with roughly 78% as singletons. The sequenced material came from PBMCs. These receptors were obtained from a young man in good health and CMV-seropositive.

This clone was seen a few times. The chain employs TRBV6-1 and TRBJ1-4; 8 positions agree with TRBD1. Trimming removed 6 bases from V and 10 bases from J; junction bases left unmatched: 7. The V gene's germline CDR1 is MNHNS and CDR2 SASEGT. The CDR3 runs to 13 residues. CDR3 DNA: TGTGCCAGCAGCGGACAGGGAGGGGGAAAACTGTTTTTT. This translates into CASSGQGGGKLFF.

In nucleotides, the CDR3 is TGTGCCAGCAGCTCCCGACAGAACACTGAAGCTTTCTTT. Protein sequence: CASSSRQNTEAFF. The chain has TRBV7-6 and TRBJ1-1; D is unclear. The CDR3 totals 13 residues. Germline V gene lookup returns CDR1 SGHVS and CDR2 FNYEAQ. The V end was cut by 4 bases, the J end by 1 base, with 7 bases between. Full variable domain (rest looked up from reference TRBV7-6 and TRBJ1-1): GAGVSQSPRYKVTKRGQDVALRCDPISGHVSLYWYRQALGQGPEFLTYFNYEAQQDKSGLPNDRFSAERPEGSISTLTIQRTEQRDSAMYRCASSSRQNTEAFFGQGTRLTVV.

The V gene is TRBV28, the J gene TRBJ1-5; TRBD1 might be the D (5 bases). CDR1 and CDR2 (germline): MDHEN, SYDVKM. V lost 3 bases and J lost 5, with 14 bases in between. This CDR3 is 15 amino acids long. DNA for the CDR3: TGTGCCAGCAGTTTGTCTGGGCCAGGGCATCAGCCCCAGCATTTT. As protein: CASSLSGPGHQPQHF. Full variable domain (remainder filled in from reference TRBV28 and TRBJ1-5): DVKVTQSSRYLVKRTGEKVFLECVQDMDHENMFWYRQDPGLGLRLIYFSYDVKMKEKGDIPEGYSVSREKKERFSLILESASTNQTSMYLCASSLSGPGHQPQHFGDGTRLSIL.

The V gene is TRBV7-3, the J gene TRBJ1-2; 7 bases align to TRBD1. The CDR3 extends over 14 amino acids. Germline assignment: CDR1 SGHTA and CDR2 FQGTGA. V dropped 5 bases and J dropped 2; count of bases not matched to a gene: 5. The CDR3 loop reads CASSRPGQNYGYTF. In nucleotides, the CDR3 is TGTGCCAGCAGCCGACCGGGACAGAACTATGGCTACACCTTC. Using reference TRBV7-3 and TRBJ1-2 for the parts outside the CDR3, the full variable domain is GAGVSQTPSNKVTEKGKYVELRCDPISGHTALYWYRQSLGQGPEFLIYFQGTGAADDSGLPNDRFFAVRPEGSVSTLKIQRTERGDSAVYLCASSRPGQNYGYTFGSGTRLTVV.

V gene TRBV4-1 combines with J gene TRBJ2-3; TRBD1 aligns across 8 bases. The ends lost 3 bases at V and 1 base at J; junction bases unmatched: 9. Germline V gene data show CDR1 as MGHRA and CDR2 as YSYEKL. The CDR3 sequence is 17 residues long. The CDR3 is CASSQEIRGHGTDTQYF. CDR3 sequence (DNA): TGCGCCAGCAGCCAGGAAATCAGGGGGCATGGCACAGATACGCAGTATTTT.

The chain carries TRBV10-3 and TRBJ1-2; D possibly corresponds to TRBD1 (6 bases). This CDR3 has 11 residues. Germline lookup yields CDR1 ENHRY and CDR2 SYGVKD. V dropped 9 bases and J dropped 4 bases, with 9 bases sitting between them. The CDR3 here is CAIQGSYGYTF. The CDR3 nucleotides read TGTGCCATACAGGGTAGCTATGGCTACACCTTC.

V gene TRBV11-2 combines with J gene TRBJ2-2; no firm D call. The CDR3 covers 13 residues. Germline V lookup: CDR1 SGHAT, CDR2 FQNNGV. Deletions cut 5 bases from V and 8 bases from J, with 12 bases between. The CDR3 sequence: CASSLLRSGELFF. The CDR3 DNA reads TGTGCCAGCAGCCTCCTGAGATCTGGGGAGCTGTTTTTT.

The chain couples TRBV11-1 to TRBJ1-2; no clear D. Per the germline V gene, CDR1 is SGHAT and CDR2 is FQDESV (reference sequence). Trimming removed 0 bases at V and 0 bases at J, with 11 bases between. This CDR3 is 16 amino acids long. The chain's CDR3 is CASSLAGPQANYGYTF. CDR3 in DNA: TGTGCCAGCAGCTTAGCCGGTCCCCAAGCTAACTATGGCTACACCTTC.

The chain recombines TRBV6-5 with TRBJ2-7; weak D call: TRBD1 (5 bases). The CDR3 extends over 12 amino acids. V was pared by 7 bases and J by 1 base, with 8 bases between. CDR1 is MNHEY and CDR2 is SVGAGI in the germline V gene. The CDR3, as DNA: TGTGCCAGCAACAGGTTGTCCTACGAGCAGTACTTC. It encodes CASNRLSYEQYF.

This chain joins TRBV5-1 and TRBJ1-6; D perhaps matches TRBD1 (6 bases). Trimming cost V 3 bases and J 4 bases, with 26 bases left between them. The CDR3 loop spans 20 amino acids. Germline-derived CDR1 and CDR2 are SGHRS and YFSETQ. The CDR3 DNA follows: TGCGCCAGCAGCTCATTCCCCAAACTAAGGACAGCTTCGTATAATTCACCCCTCCACTTT. The encoded protein is CASSSFPKLRTASYNSPLHF. Based on the CDR3 plus reference TRBV5-1 and TRBJ1-6, the full variable domain is KAGVTQTPRYLIKTRGQQVTLSCSPISGHRSVSWYQQTPGQGLQFLFEYFSETQRNKGNFPGRFSGRQFSNSRSEMNVSTLELGDSALYLCASSSFPKLRTASYNSPLHFGNGTRLTVT.

V usage is TRBV9 and J usage is TRBJ2-5, with 8 bases lining up with TRBD1. V lost 5 bases and J lost 4; bases outside the gene matches: 10. This CDR3 spans 15 amino acids. Germline CDR1 and CDR2: SGDLS and YYNGEE. The DNA of the CDR3 is TGTGCCAGCAGGGTTGGACAGGGCGGAGGAGAGACCCAGTACTTC. As protein: CASRVGQGGGETQYF.

The chain's CDR3 is CRGERGTEAFF. The CDR3 DNA reads as TGCAGGGGAGAAAGAGGGACTGAAGCTTTCTTT. The rearrangement links TRBV20-1 to TRBJ1-1; no reliable D call. The germline CDR1 and CDR2 sequences are DFQATT and SNEGSKA (reference sequence). The CDR3 sequence is 11 residues long.

The chain joins TRBV6-1 to TRBJ1-4; D gene unclear. Germline V gives CDR1 MNHNS, CDR2 SASEGT. With 6 bases removed from V and 6 bases from J, the gap between germline ends came to 14 bases. This CDR3 contains 14 residues. The CDR3 coding sequence is TGTGCCAGCAGACGACACAGCGGAGATGAAAAACTGTTTTTT. Translated, it gives CASRRHSGDEKLFF.

The sample holds one count of this clone. This chain uses TRBV18 with TRBJ2-5; 9 bases are a match to TRBD2. Germline V CDR1 and CDR2: KGHSH, LQKENI. The CDR3 totals 17 residues. J gave up 1 base and V 5 bases, and 11 bases lay outside the gene matches. The CDR3: CASSASRTSGSQETQYF. The CDR3 DNA reads TGTGCCAGCTCAGCTTCGCGTACTAGCGGGTCCCAAGAGACCCAGTACTTC.

This sequence joins TRBV5-1 and TRBJ1-2; perhaps TRBD1 as D (5 bases). CDR3 length: 12 residues. Germline V lookup: CDR1 SGHRS, CDR2 YFSETQ. V was cut by 4 bases and J by 1 base, with 5 bases left in between. The CDR3 DNA reads as TGCGCCAGCAGCGACAGTAACTATGGCTACACCTTC. Its protein is CASSDSNYGYTF.

V and J are TRBV5-1 and TRBJ2-7, with D possibly TRBD2 on 6 matching bases. CDR3 size: 16 residues. The germline gives CDR1 SGHRS, CDR2 YFSETQ. The V and J ends lost 4 bases and 2 bases respectively, with 19 bases between them. CDR3 sequence: CASSPREGRPAYEQYF. CDR3 bases: TGCGCCAGCAGCCCGCGGGAAGGGCGACCGGCCTACGAGCAGTACTTC.

This clone has more than one count but fewer than ten. The rearrangement uses TRBV5-1 and TRBJ2-1; 12 bases agree with TRBD2. The CDR3 loop spans 16 amino acids. The V gene end was trimmed by 4 bases and the J gene end by 5 bases; junction bases not matched to a gene: 7. CDR1 and CDR2 (germline): SGHRS, YFSETQ. The CDR3 sequence: CASSTATSGGHNEQFF. The DNA of the CDR3 is TGCGCCAGCAGCACAGCGACTAGCGGGGGTCACAATGAGCAGTTCTTC.

There are a few counts of this clone. The chain carries TRBV2 and TRBJ2-5; possible D gene TRBD2, 7 bases. Trimming stripped 5 bases from V and 3 bases from J, with 16 bases between. Germline V lookup: CDR1 SNHLY, CDR2 FYNNEI. This CDR3 is 15 amino acids long. The CDR3 sequence is CASSLPGGREETQYF. CDR3 nucleotides: TGTGCCAGCAGTCTACCGGGGGGCCGGGAAGAGACCCAGTACTTC.